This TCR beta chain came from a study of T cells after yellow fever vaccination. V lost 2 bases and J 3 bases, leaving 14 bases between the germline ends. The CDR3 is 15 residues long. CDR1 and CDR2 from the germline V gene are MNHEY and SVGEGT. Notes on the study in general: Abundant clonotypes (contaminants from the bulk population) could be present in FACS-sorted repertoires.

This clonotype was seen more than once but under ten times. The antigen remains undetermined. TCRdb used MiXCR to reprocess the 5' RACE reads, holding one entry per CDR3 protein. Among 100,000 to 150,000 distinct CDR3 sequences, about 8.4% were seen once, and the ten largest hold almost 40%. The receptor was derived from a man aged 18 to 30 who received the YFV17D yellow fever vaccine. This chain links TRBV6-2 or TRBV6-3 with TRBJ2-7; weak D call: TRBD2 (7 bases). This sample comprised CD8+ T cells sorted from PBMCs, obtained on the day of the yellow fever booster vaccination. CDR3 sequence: CASSYGEGGVYEQYV. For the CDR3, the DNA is TGTGCCAGCAGTTACGGCGAGGGGGGGGTCTACGAGCAGTACGTC.